This TCR beta chain is drawn from a study of metastatic and nonmetastatic thyroid tumors. Study summary: Repertoires of blood and of tissue (tumor or nodule) from malignant and benign thyroid patients were compared.

Among the patients, none had received any treatment before thyroid surgery. The study, taken as a whole, reports: Benign nodules were reported to have significantly lower TCR beta diversity than malignant thyroid tumors, in blood and tumor.

Germline CDR1 reads MNHEY; CDR2 reads SVGEGT. V lost 4 bases and J lost 3, with 10 bases in between. There are 14 residues in the CDR3. This clone was counted a few times. What it binds is unknown. In the authors' methods: Across clinicopathological groups, CDR3 differences served as the basis for building a distant-metastasis classifier for papillary thyroid cancer. TCRdb re-analyzed the PCR reads through MiXCR. Here the V and J calls rest on TCRdb's processing, not on the authors' analysis. The sample yields about 16,000 clones, about 33% seen once. Sequencing input: tumor tissue. The clonotype originates from a male donor with papillary thyroid cancer or a benign thyroid nodule (not recorded which). Some clones in this sample may be carry-over from other donors' samples. This chain uses TRBV6-2 or TRBV6-3 with TRBJ1-5; the D is unclear. The CDR3 DNA follows: TGTGCCAGCAGTTTCGGAAACGTCAATCAGCCCCAGCATTTT. Its translation: CASSFGNVNQPQHF.